The clone carrying this TCR beta chain was seen at least ten times. The germline V gene encodes CDR1 PRHDT and CDR2 FYEKMQ (reference sequence). The CDR3 consists of 15 residues. The V end was cut by 4 bases, the J end by 5 bases, with 17 bases between. The source material, RNA transcripts, was used to amplify TCR beta CDR3 regions. Using the HTBI primer set, a first-round RT-PCR was run on the TCR CDR3. TCRdb processed the multiplex PCR reads anew with MiXCR; each CDR3 protein has one entry. Of hundreds of thousands of distinct CDR3 sequences detected, more than 14% appear once; the ten largest clones hold 9.5% to 15%. These data are taken from a study of T cells in Graves' hyperthyroidism and ophthalmopathy.

The chain is built from TRBV13 and TRBJ1-1; TRBD1 might be the D (5 bases). Sequences were obtained from blood. This TCR came from a woman in her forties or fifties with Graves' ophthalmopathy. The CDR3 DNA is TGTGCCAGCAGCTCCTTCGGGGCGGGGAGGACTGAAGCTTTCTTT. It specifies CASSSFGAGRTEAFF.